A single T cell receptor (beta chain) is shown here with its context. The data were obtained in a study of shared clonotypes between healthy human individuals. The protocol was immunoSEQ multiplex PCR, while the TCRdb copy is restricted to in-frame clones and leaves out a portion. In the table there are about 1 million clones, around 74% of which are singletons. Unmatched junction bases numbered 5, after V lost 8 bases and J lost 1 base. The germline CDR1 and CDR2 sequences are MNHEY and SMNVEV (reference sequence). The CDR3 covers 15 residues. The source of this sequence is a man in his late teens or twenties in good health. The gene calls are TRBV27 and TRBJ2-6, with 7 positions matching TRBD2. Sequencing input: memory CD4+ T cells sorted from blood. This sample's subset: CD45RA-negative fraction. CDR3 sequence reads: CASREAGSGANVLTF. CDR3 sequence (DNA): TGTGCCAGCCGGGAGGCGGGGTCTGGGGCCAACGTCCTGACTTTC.